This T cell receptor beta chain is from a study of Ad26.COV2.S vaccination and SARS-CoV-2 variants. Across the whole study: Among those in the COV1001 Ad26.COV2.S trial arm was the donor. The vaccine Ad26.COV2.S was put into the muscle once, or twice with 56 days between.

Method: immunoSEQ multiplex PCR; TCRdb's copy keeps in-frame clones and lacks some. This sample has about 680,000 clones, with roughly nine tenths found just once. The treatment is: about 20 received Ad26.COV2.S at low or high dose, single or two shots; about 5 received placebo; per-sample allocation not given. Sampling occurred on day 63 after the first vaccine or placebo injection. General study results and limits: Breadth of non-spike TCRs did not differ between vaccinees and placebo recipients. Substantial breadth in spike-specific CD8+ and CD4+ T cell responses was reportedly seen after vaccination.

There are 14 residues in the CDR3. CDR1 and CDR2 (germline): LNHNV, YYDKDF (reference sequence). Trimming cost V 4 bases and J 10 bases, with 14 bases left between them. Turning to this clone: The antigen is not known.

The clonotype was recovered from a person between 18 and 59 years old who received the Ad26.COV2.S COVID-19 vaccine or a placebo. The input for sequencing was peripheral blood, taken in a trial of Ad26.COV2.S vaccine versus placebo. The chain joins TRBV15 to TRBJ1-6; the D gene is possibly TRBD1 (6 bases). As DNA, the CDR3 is TGTGCCACCAGCACCAACAGGGATCGGTCACCCCTCCACTTT. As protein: CATSTNRDRSPLHF. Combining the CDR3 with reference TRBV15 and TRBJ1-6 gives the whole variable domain DAMVIQNPRYQVTQFGKPVTLSCSQTLNHNVMYWYQQKSSQAPKLLFHYYDKDFNNEADTPDNFQSRRPNTSFCFLDIRSPGLGDTAMYLCATSTNRDRSPLHFGNGTRLTVT.